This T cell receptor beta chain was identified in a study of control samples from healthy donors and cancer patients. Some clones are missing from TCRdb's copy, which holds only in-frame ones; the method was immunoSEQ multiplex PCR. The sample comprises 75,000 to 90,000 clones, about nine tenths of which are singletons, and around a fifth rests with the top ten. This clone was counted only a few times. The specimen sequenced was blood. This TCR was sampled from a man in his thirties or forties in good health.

CDR3 amino acids: CASSFTGNGYGYTF. As DNA, the CDR3 is TGTGCCAGCAGCTTTACAGGCAACGGCTATGGCTACACCTTC. This chain joins TRBV7-2 and TRBJ1-2; a weak D match, TRBD1 (5 bases). V was shortened by 3 bases and J by 4 bases, with 12 bases between the two germline ends. The germline CDR1 and CDR2 sequences are SGHTA and FQGNSA. The CDR3 is 14 amino acids.